This T cell receptor beta chain emerged from a study of control samples from healthy donors and cancer patients. The V segment lost 0 bases and the J segment 7 bases; nucleotides outside the gene matches: 10. Germline CDR1 and CDR2: SGHRS and YFSETQ. CDR3 size: 16 residues. The table came from immunoSEQ multiplex PCR; TCRdb's copy has only in-frame clones and leaves some out. The table shows 150,000 to 200,000 clones, with more than 80% occurring only once. This receptor was taken from a man aged 30 to 39 in good health. The sequencing input was blood. V and J are TRBV5-1 and TRBJ2-4; 7 bases line up with TRBD2. CDR3: CASSLEGLAGGNIQYF. CDR3 coding DNA: TGCGCCAGCAGCTTGGAAGGACTCGCCGGGGGGAACATTCAGTACTTC.